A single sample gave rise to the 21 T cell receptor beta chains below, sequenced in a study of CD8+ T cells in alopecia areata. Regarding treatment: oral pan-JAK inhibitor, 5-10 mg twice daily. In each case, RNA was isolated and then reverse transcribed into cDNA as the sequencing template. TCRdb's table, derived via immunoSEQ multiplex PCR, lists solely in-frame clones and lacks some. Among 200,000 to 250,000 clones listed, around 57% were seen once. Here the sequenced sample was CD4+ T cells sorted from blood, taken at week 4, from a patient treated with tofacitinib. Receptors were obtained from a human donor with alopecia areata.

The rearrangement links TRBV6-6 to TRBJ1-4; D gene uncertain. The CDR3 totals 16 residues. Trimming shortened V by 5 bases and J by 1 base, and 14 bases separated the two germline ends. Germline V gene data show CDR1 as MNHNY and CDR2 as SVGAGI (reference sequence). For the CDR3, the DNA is TGTGCCAGCAGTAAACCATTACTGCGAACTAATGAAAAACTGTTTTTT. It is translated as CASSKPLLRTNEKLFF.

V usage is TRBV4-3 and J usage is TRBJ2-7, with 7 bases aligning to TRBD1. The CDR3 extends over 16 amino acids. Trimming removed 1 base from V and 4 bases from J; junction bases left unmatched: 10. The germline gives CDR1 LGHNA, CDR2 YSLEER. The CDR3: CASSQVETGRRYEQYF. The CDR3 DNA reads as TGCGCCAGCAGCCAAGTAGAGACAGGGCGGAGGTACGAGCAGTACTTC.

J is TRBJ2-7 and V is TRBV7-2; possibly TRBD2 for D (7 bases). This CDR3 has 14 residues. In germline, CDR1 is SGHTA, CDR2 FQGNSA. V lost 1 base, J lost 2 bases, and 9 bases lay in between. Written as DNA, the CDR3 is TGTGCCAGCAGCTTAGGGGGGGGCCCCTACGAGCAGTACTTC. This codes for CASSLGGGPYEQYF.

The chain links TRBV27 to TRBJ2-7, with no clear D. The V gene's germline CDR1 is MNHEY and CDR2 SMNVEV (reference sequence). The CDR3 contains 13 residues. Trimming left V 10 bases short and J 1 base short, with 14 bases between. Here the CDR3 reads CATRLKGSYEQYF. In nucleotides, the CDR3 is TGTGCCACCCGCCTTAAGGGTTCCTACGAGCAGTACTTC.

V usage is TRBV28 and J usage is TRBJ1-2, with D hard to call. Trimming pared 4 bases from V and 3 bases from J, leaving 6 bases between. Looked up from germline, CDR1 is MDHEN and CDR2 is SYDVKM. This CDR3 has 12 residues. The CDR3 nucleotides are TGTGCCAGCAGTTCAATTGACTATGGCTACACCTTC. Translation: CASSSIDYGYTF.

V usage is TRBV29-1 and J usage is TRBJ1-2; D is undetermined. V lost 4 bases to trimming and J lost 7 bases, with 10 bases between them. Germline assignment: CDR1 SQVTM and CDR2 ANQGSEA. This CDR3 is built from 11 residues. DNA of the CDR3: TGCAGCGTTGCACCGGAGTTTGGCTACACCTTC. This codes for CSVAPEFGYTF.

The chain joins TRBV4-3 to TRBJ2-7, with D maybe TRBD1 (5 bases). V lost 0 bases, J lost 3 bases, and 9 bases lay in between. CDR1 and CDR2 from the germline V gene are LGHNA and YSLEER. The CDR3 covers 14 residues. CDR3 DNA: TGCGCCAGCAGCCAAGAATCAGGGAACTACGAGCAGTACTTC. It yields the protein CASSQESGNYEQYF.

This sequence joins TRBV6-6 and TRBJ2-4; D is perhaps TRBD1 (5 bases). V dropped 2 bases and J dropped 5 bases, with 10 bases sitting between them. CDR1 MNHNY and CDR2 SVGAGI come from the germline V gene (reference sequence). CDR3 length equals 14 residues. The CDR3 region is CASSYEQVQNIQYF. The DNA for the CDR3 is TGTGCCAGCAGTTACGAACAGGTTCAAAACATTCAGTACTTC.

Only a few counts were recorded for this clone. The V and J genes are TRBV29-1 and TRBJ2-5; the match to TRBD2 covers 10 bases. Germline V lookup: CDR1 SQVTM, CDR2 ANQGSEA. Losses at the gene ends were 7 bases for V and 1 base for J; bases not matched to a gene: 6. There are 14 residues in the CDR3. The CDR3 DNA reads TGCAGCGCCTCCCGACTAGCGGGCCAAGAGACCCAGTACTTC. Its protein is CSASRLAGQETQYF.

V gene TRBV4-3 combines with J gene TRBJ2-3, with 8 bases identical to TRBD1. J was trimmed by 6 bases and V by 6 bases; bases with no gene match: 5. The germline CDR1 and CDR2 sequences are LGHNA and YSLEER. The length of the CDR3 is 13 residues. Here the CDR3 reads CASSLTGEDTQYF. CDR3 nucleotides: TGCGCCAGCAGTCTGACAGGGGAGGATACGCAGTATTTT.

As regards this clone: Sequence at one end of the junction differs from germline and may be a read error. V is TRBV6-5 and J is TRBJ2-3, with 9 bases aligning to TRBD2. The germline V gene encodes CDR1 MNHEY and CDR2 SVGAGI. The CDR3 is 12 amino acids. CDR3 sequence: CASSQTGTSFLF. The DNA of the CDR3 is TGTGCCAGCAGTCAGACCGGGACTAGCTTCCTTTTT.

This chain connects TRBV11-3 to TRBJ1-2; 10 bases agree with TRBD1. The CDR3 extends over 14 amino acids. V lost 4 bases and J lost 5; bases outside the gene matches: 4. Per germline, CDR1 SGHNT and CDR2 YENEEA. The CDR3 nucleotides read TGTGCCAGCAGCTCCGAGGACAGGGGGTATGGCTACACCTTC. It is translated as CASSSEDRGYGYTF.

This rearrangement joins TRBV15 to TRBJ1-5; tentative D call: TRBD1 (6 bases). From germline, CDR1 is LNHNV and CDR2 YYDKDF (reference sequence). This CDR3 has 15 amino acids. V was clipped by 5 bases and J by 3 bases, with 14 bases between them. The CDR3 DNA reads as TGTGCCACCAGCGGTGGGACACCCAACAATCAGCCCCAGCATTTT. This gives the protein CATSGGTPNNQPQHF.

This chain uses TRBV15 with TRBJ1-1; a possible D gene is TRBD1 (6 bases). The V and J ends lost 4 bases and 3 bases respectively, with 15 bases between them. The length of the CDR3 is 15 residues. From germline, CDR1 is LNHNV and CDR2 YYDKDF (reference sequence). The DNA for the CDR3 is TGTGCCACCAGCAACCACAGGGTAGTTTACACTGAAGCTTTCTTT. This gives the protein CATSNHRVVYTEAFF.

The CDR3 reads CASTYRDRAHEQYF. The CDR3 nucleotides read TGCGCCAGCACCTACCGGGACAGGGCCCACGAGCAGTACTTC. The chain joins TRBV23-1 to TRBJ2-7; 9 positions agree with TRBD1. TRBV23-1 is classed as an ORF, of uncertain function. The CDR3 is made up of 14 amino acids. J was trimmed by 5 bases and V by 7 bases; bases with no gene match: 9.

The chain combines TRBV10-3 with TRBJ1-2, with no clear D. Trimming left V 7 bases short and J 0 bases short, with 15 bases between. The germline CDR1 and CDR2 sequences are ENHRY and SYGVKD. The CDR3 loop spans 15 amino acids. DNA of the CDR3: TGTGCCATCATGAACGCGGACGTGCCTAACTATGGCTACACCTTC. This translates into CAIMNADVPNYGYTF.

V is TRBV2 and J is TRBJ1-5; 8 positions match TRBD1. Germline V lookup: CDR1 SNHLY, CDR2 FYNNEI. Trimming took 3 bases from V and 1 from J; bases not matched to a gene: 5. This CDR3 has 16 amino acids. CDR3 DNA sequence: TGTGCCAGCAGTGACAGGGGGCTAGTAAGCAATCAGCCCCAGCATTTT. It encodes CASSDRGLVSNQPQHF.

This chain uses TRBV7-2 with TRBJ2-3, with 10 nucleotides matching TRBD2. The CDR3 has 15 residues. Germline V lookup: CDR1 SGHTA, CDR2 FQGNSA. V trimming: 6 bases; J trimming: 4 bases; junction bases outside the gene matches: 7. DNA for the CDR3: TGTGCCAGCAGTCAAGCGGGGGGGCGCGCAGATACGCAGTATTTT. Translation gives CASSQAGGRADTQYF.

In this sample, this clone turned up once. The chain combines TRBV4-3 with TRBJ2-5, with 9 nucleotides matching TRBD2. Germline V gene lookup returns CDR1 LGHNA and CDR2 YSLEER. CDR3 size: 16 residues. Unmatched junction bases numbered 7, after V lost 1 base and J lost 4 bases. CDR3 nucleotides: TGCGCCAGCAGCCAAGTGGCGGGGGGGCAGGGAGAGACCCAGTACTTC. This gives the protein CASSQVAGGQGETQYF.

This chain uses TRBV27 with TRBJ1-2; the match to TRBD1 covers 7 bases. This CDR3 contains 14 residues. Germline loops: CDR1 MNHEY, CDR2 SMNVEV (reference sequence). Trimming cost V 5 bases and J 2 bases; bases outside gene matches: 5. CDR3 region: CASSPLQGNYGYTF. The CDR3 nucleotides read TGTGCCAGCAGTCCCTTACAGGGGAACTATGGCTACACCTTC.

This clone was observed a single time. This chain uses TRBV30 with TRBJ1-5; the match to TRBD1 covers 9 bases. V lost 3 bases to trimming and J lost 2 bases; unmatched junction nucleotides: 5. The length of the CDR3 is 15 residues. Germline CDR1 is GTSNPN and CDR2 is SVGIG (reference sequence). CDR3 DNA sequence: TGTGCCTGGAGGGTTTGGGACAGGGGCAATCAGCCCCAGCATTTT. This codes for CAWRVWDRGNQPQHF.